This TCR beta chain was captured by sequencing in a study of shared clonotypes between healthy human individuals. Overall study context: Plates per donor: three CD4 naive, three CD4 memory, two CD8 naive, one CD8 memory.

Trimming took 4 bases from V and 7 from J, leaving 15 bases between them. Germline lookup yields CDR1 SGHKS and CDR2 YYEKEE (reference sequence). This CDR3 comprises 14 residues. Using immunoSEQ multiplex PCR, the repertoire was profiled, and TCRdb retains in-frame clones only, with some absent. Among more than 2,000,000 clones listed, 93% were seen once. This chain joins TRBV5-5 and TRBJ1-5; a possible D gene is TRBD1 (6 bases). This sequence was found in a man aged 18 to 29 in good health. Some clones in this sample may be carry-over from other donors' samples. What was sequenced was naive CD4+ T cells from PBMCs. Subset denoted: CD45RA+ positively selected. CDR3 sequence: CASSPPGGGQPQHF. Here the CDR3 DNA reads TGTGCCAGCAGCCCGCCGGGGGGCGGCCAGCCCCAGCATTTT.